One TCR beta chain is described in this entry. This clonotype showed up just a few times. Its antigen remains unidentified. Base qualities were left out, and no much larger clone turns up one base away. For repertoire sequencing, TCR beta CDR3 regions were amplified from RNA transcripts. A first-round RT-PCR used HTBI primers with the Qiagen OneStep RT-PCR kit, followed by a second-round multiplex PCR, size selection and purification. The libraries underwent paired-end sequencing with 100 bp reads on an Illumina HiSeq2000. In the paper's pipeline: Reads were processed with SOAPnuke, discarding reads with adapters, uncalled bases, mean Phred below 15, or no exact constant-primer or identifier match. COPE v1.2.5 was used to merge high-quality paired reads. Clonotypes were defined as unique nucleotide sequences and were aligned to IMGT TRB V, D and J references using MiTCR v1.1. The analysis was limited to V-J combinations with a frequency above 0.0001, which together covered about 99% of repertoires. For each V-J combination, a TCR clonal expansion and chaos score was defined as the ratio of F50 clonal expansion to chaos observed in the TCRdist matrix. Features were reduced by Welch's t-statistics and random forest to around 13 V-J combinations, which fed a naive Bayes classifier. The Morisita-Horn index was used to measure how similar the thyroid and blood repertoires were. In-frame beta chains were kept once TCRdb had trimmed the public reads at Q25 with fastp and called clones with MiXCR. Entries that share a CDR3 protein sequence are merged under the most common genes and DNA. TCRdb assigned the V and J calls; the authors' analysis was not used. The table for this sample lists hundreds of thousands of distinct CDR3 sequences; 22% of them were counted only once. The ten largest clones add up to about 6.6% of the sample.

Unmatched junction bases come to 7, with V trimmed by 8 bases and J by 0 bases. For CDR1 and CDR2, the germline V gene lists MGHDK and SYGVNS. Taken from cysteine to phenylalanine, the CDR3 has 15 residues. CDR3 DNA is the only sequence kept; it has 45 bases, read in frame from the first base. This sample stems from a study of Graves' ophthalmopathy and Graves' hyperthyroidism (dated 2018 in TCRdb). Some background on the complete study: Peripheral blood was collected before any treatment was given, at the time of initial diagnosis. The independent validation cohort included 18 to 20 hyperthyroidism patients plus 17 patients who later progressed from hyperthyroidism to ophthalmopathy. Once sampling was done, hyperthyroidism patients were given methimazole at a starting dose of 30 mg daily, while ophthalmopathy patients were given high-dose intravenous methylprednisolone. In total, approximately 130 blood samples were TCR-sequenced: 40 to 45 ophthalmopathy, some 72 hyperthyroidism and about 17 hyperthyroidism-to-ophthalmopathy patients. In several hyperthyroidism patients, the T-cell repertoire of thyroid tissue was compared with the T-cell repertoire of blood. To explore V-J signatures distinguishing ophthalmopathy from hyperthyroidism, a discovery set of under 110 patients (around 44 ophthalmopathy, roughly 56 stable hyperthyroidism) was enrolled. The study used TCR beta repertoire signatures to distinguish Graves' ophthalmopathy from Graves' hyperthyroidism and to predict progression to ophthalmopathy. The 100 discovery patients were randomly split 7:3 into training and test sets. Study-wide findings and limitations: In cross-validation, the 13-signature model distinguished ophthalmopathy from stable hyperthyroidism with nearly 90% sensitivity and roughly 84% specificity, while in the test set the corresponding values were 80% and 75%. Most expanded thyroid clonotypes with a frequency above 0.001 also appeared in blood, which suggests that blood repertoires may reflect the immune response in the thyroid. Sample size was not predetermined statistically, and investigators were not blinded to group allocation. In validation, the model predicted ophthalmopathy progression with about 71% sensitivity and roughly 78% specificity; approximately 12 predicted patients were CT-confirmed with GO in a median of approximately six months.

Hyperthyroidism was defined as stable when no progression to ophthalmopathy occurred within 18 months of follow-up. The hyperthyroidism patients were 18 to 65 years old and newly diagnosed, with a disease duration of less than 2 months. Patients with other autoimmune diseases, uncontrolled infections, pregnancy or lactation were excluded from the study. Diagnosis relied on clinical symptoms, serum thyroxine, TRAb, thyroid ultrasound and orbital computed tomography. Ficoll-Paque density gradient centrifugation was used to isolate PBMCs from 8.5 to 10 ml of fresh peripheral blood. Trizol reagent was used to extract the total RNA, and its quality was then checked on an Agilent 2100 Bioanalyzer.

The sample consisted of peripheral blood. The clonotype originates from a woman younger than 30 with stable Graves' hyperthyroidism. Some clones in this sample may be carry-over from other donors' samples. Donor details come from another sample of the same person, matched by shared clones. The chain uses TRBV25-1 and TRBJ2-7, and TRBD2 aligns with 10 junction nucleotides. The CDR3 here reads CASGRTSGSSYEQYF. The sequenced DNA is TGTGCCAGCGGCCGGACTAGCGGTAGCTCCTACGAGCAGTACTTC.